The clone carrying this TCR beta chain was counted between two and nine times. CDR1 is MNHEY and CDR2 is SVGAGI in the germline V gene. Unmatched junction bases numbered 1, after V lost 2 bases and J lost 4 bases. The CDR3 has 15 residues. This record comes from a study of blood T cell repertoires in COVID-19. Study-wide context: Nucleic acid was either cDNA or gDNA, and it came from T cells, B-cell-depleted T cells, or PBMCs.

Libraries were prepared by immunoSEQ multiplex PCR; TCRdb keeps only in-frame clonotypes and omits some of them. The sample consists of 63,000 or so clones, approximately 86% of them appearing once. The receptor was isolated from a man older than 75 with active COVID-19. The material sequenced was peripheral blood. The chain uses TRBV6-5 and TRBJ2-1, with 11 bases lining up with TRBD2. The DNA for the CDR3 is TGTGCCAGCAGTTACCGACTAGCGGGATACAATGAGCAGTTCTTC. Residues: CASSYRLAGYNEQFF.